This record covers a single TCR beta chain. The target antigen is unknown. TCRdb independently ran MiXCR on the reads; one entry per CDR3 protein. Counted here are 150,000 to 200,000 distinct CDR3 sequences, about an eighth occurring once; the ten biggest clones make up 25% to 30%. This record comes from a study of T cell repertoires in cytomegalovirus infection. Points from the study as a whole: Clonotype analysis showed dominance of the ex vivo response by HLA-C-restricted CMV-specific TCR beta clonotypes. Adding up the frequency of public TCR beta families identified people who carried CMV plus the relevant HLA.

The clonotype originates from a human donor in good health (CMV status not recorded). Some clones in this sample may be carry-over from other donors' samples. Sequencing was carried out using PBMCs.

CDR3 protein: CASSHEGYSSYEQYF. The CDR3 DNA sequence: TGTGCCAGCAGCCACGAGGGATATAGCTCCTACGAGCAGTACTTC. The rearrangement uses TRBV6-2 or TRBV6-3 and TRBJ2-7, with D possibly being TRBD2 (5 bases). The CDR3 is made up of 15 amino acids. Germline lookup yields CDR1 MNHEY and CDR2 SVGEGT. V lost 6 bases and J 0 bases, leaving 15 bases between the germline ends.